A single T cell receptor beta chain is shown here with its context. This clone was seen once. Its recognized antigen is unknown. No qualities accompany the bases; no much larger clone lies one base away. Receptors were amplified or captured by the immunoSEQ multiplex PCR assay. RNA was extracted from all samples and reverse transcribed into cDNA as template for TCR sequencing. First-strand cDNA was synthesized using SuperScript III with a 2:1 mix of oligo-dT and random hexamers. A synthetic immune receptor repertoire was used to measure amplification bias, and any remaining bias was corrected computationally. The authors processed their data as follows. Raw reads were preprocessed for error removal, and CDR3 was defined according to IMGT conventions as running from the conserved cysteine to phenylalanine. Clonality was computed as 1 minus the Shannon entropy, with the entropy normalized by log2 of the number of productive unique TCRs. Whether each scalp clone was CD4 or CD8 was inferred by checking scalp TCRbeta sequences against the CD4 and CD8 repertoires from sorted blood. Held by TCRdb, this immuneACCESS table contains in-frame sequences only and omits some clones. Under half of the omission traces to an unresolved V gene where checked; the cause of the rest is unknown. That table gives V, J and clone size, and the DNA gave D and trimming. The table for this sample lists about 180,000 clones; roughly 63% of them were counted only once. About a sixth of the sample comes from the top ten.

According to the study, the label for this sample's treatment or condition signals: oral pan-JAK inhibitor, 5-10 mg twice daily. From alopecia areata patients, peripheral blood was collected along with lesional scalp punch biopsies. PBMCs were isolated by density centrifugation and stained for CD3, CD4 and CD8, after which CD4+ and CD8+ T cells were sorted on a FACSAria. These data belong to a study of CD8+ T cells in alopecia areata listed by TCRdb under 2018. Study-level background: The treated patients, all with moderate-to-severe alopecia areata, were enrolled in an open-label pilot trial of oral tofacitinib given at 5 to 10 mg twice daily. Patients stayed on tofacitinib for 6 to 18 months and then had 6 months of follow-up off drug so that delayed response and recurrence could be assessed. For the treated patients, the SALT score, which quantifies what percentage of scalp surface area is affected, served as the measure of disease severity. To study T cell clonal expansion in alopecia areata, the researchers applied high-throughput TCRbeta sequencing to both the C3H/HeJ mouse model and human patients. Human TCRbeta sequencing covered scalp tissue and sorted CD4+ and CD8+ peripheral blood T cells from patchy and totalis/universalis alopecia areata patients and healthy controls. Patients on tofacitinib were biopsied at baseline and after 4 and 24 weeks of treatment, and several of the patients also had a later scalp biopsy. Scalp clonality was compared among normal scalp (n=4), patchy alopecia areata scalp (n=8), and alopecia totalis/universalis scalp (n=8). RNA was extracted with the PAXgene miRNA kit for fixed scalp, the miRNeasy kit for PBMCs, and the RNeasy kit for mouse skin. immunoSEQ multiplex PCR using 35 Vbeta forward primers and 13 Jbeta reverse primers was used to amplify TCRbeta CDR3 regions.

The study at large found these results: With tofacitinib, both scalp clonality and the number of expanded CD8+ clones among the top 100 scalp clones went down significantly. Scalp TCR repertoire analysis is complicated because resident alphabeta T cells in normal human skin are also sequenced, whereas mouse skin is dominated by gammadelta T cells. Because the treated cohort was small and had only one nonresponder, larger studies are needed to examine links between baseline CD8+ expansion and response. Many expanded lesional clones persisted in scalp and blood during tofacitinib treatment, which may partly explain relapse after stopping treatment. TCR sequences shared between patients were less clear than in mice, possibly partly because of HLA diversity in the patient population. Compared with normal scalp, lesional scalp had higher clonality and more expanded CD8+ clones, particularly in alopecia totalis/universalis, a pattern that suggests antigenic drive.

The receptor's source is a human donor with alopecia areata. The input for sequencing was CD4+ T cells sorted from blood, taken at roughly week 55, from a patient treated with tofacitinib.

The sequenced DNA is TGTGCCAGTAGTCTACCTCAGGGGCATCAGCCCCAGCATTTT. This sequence encodes CASSLPQGHQPQHF. The rearranged segments are TRBV19 and TRBJ1-5; TRBD1 is a weak D gene call, 6 bases matching. Spanning cysteine to phenylalanine, the CDR3 consists of 14 amino acids. Only the CDR3 DNA is retained, 42 bases long and in frame from the first base. V and J lose 5 bases and 5 bases, and a span of 13 bases separates them. The germline V gene (reference sequence) supplies CDR1 LNHDA and CDR2 SQIVND. With all but the CDR3 taken from the reference TRBV19 and TRBJ1-5 genes, the full variable domain is: DGGITQSPKYLFRKEGQNVTLSCEQNLNHDAMYWYRQDPGQGLRLIYYSQIVNDFQKGDIAEGYSVSREKKESFPLTVTSAQKNPTAFYLCASSLPQGHQPQHFGDGTRLSIL.